The 12 T cell receptor beta chains given below trace back to one sample, sequenced in a study of cytomegalovirus exposure and HLA in healthy donors. The method was immunoSEQ multiplex PCR; TCRdb's version includes in-frame clones alone and lacks a portion of them. The sample lists around 60,000 clones, over 85% occurring once. Sequenced sample: PBMCs. The receptors were sampled from a young woman in good health and CMV-seropositive.

The chain combines TRBV28 with TRBJ2-7; 7 bases match TRBD2. The V gene's germline CDR1 is MDHEN and CDR2 SYDVKM. The junction had 6 bases not matched to a gene; V was cut back by 3 bases and J by 7 bases. The length of the CDR3 is 13 residues. The CDR3 nucleotides are TGTGCCAGCAGTTTCCTCGGGCGGGGGGAGCAGTACTTC. Protein: CASSFLGRGEQYF.

The rearrangement joins TRBV7-8 to TRBJ1-6; D perhaps matches TRBD1 (6 bases). CDR1 is SGHVS and CDR2 is FQNEAQ in the germline V gene. This CDR3 comprises 14 residues. The V end lost 2 bases, the J end lost 9 bases, and 11 bases lay between the germline ends. CDR3 sequence (DNA): TGTGCCAGCAGCTTAAACAAGACAGGTTCACCCCTCCACTTT. Translating gives CASSLNKTGSPLHF.

The chain has TRBV28 and TRBJ1-1, with a possible D match to TRBD1 (6 bases). The CDR3 covers 12 residues. The V gene lost 7 bases and the J gene lost 10 bases, with 16 bases spanning the gap. Per germline, CDR1 MDHEN and CDR2 SYDVKM. CDR3 bases: TGTGCCAGCAACATTCCACAGGGCGGAGCTTTCTTT. Translating it yields CASNIPQGGAFF.

The rearrangement uses TRBV9 and TRBJ2-3; 8 nucleotides align to TRBD1. Germline V gene data show CDR1 as SGDLS and CDR2 as YYNGEE. V lost 4 bases, J lost 1 base, and 8 bases stayed unmatched. This CDR3 spans 16 amino acids. The CDR3: CASSKQGAVGTDTQYF. The DNA for the CDR3 is TGTGCCAGCAGCAAGCAGGGGGCGGTGGGCACAGATACGCAGTATTTT. Supplemented by reference TRBV9 and TRBJ2-3, the full variable domain reads DSGVTQTPKHLITATGQRVTLRCSPRSGDLSVYWYQQSLDQGLQFLIQYYNGEERAKGNILERFSAQQFPDLHSELNLSSLELGDSALYFCASSKQGAVGTDTQYFGPGTRLTVL.

The rearrangement joins TRBV2 to TRBJ2-7; no definite D call. The V gene's germline CDR1 is SNHLY and CDR2 FYNNEI. V lost 4 bases to trimming and J lost 3 bases, with 16 bases between them. This CDR3 is built from 15 residues. The DNA of the CDR3 is TGTGCCAGCAGTGGGAGCTACTCCTTAGACTACGAGCAGTACTTC. Protein product: CASSGSYSLDYEQYF.

J is TRBJ2-1 and V is TRBV5-1; unclear D gene. This CDR3 is built from 15 residues. Trimming removed 1 base at V and 5 bases at J, with 13 bases between. The germline CDR1 and CDR2 sequences are SGHRS and YFSETQ. The CDR3 here is CASSLLLDLNNEQFF. The DNA for the CDR3 is TGCGCCAGCAGCTTGTTATTAGACTTAAACAATGAGCAGTTCTTC.

As DNA, the CDR3 is TGTGCCAGCAGTGAATTGTCCCCAGGGGTGGAAACCTTC. This translates into CASSELSPGVETF. The V gene is TRBV6-1, the J gene TRBJ1-2, with TRBD1 as a possible D gene (6 bases). Trimming took off 2 bases at V and 14 bases at J, with 18 bases between the two ends. Looked up from germline, CDR1 is MNHNS and CDR2 is SASEGT. The length of the CDR3 is 13 residues.

In DNA form, the CDR3 reads TGTGCCAGCAGCGGATCTAGCGGGAGGGCCATAGATACGCAGTATTTT. It specifies CASSGSSGRAIDTQYF. The chain has TRBV9 and TRBJ2-3, with 12 positions matching TRBD2. The CDR3 has 16 amino acids. The ends lost 3 bases at V and 5 bases at J; junction bases unmatched: 7. Germline V gene data show CDR1 as SGDLS and CDR2 as YYNGEE.

CDR3 sequence (DNA): TGTGCCAGCAGTAAAAATCCGGGACAGGGGGAGCCGGGATGGTACTTC. Amino acid sequence: CASSKNPGQGEPGWYF. The V and J genes are TRBV28 and TRBJ2-7; 11 nucleotides match TRBD1. V lost 5 bases and J lost 12; bases outside the gene matches: 18. The CDR3 spans 16 residues. Germline CDR1 and CDR2: MDHEN and SYDVKM.

About this clone: The same CDR3 also results from other DNA sequences found in this sample. The chain combines TRBV15 with TRBJ2-7, with D unresolved. The V gene's germline CDR1 is LNHNV and CDR2 YYDKDF (reference sequence). V lost 0 bases and J 1 base, leaving 4 bases between the germline ends. The CDR3 covers 13 residues. The DNA for the CDR3 is TGTGCCACCAGCAGAGACAGGTCCTACGAGCAGTACTTC. Amino acids: CATSRDRSYEQYF. The whole variable domain, remainder taken from reference TRBV15 and TRBJ2-7, is DAMVIQNPRYQVTQFGKPVTLSCSQTLNHNVMYWYQQKSSQAPKLLFHYYDKDFNNEADTPDNFQSRRPNTSFCFLDIRSPGLGDTAMYLCATSRDRSYEQYFGPGTRLTVT.

The chain links TRBV18 to TRBJ1-3, with unresolved D. Germline-derived CDR1 and CDR2 are KGHSH and LQKENI. Trimming left V 2 bases short and J 0 bases short, with 17 bases between. The length of the CDR3 is 18 residues. The CDR3 region has the DNA TGTGCCAGCTCACCATCAATCGGAGGAACTCACTCTGGAAACACCATATATTTT. Its protein is CASSPSIGGTHSGNTIYF.

The chain combines TRBV29-1 with TRBJ2-7; a weak D match, TRBD2 (6 bases). The CDR3 extends over 14 amino acids. Germline CDR1 reads SQVTM; CDR2 reads ANQGSEA. Trimming cost V 3 bases and J 7 bases, with 19 bases left between them. In nucleotides, the CDR3 is TGCAGCGTTGATTCGGTGGGAGGCTTCGGGGAGCAGTACTTC. It encodes CSVDSVGGFGEQYF.